The next 5 T cell receptor beta chains were all read from a single sample in a study of CD8 T cells in Susac syndrome. When the RNA was reverse transcribed, random hexamers were used with an input of roughly 0.5 to 1 ug. TCRdb redid the calling of the immunoSEQ multiplex PCR reads with MiXCR, one entry per CDR3 protein. The profile shows about 140,000 distinct CDR3 sequences, 94% of them singletons. Input material: CD8+ T cells from PBMCs. The receptors were gathered from a human donor in good health.

The V call is TRBV30, the J call TRBJ2-1; D ambiguous. The V gene's germline CDR1 is GTSNPN and CDR2 SVGIG (reference sequence). The CDR3 length is 15 residues. V dropped 3 bases and J dropped 1 base, with 13 bases sitting between them. The DNA for the CDR3 is TGTGCCTGGAGCCCGAGTGTGGGGTCCTACAATGAGCAGTTCTTC. It is translated as CAWSPSVGSYNEQFF.

In its sample, this clonotype was seen once. This chain joins TRBV9 and TRBJ2-3; no firm D call. The CDR3 runs to 14 residues. The germline V and J ends were trimmed by 0 bases and 6 bases, with 11 bases remaining between them. Per germline, CDR1 SGDLS and CDR2 YYNGEE. The CDR3 is CASSVAGSMDTQYF. The CDR3 bases are TGTGCCAGCAGCGTAGCTGGTAGCATGGATACGCAGTATTTT.

J is TRBJ2-7 and V is TRBV3-1; 8 bases align to TRBD2. Trimming removed 4 bases from V and 2 bases from J; junction bases left unmatched: 4. From germline, CDR1 is LGHDT and CDR2 YNNKEL (reference sequence). The CDR3 totals 14 residues. The CDR3 DNA follows: TGTGCCAGCAGCCTCACGGGACTAGCCTACGAGCAGTACTTC. This codes for CASSLTGLAYEQYF.

On this clonotype: At one boundary the junction diverges from the germline segment, which might be a read error. The V gene is TRBV5-1, the J gene TRBJ2-2; D is unresolved. Germline V gene lookup returns CDR1 SGHRS and CDR2 YFSETQ. The CDR3 contains 13 residues. The CDR3 reads CASSLPDTEELFF. As DNA, the CDR3 is TGCGCCAGCAGCTTGCCCGACACCGAGGAGCTGTTTTTT.

V is TRBV4-3 and J is TRBJ2-5; TRBD1 might be the D (6 bases). The germline V and J ends were trimmed by 4 bases and 2 bases, with 17 bases remaining between them. Germline lookup yields CDR1 LGHNA and CDR2 YSLEER. The CDR3 extends over 16 amino acids. The CDR3, as DNA: TGCGCCAGCAGCCCAAGATGGGTCCAGGGGCAAGAGACCCAGTACTTC. This translates into CASSPRWVQGQETQYF.